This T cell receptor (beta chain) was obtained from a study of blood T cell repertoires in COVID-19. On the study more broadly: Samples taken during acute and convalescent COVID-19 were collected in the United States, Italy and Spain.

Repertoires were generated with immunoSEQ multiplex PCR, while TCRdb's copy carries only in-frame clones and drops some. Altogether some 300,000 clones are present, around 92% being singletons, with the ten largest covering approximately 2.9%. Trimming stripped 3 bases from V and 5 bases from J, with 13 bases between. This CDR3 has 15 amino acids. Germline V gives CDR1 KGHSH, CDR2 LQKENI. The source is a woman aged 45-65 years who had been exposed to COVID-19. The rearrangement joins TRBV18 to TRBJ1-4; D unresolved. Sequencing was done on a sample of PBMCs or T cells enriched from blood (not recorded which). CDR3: CASSPGGVMNEKLFF. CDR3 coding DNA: TGTGCCAGCTCACCCGGCGGGGTTATGAATGAAAAACTGTTTTTT. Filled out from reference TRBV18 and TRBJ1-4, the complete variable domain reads NAGVMQNPRHLVRRRGQEARLRCSPMKGHSHVYWYRQLPEEGLKFMVYLQKENIIDESGMPKERFSAEFPKEGPSILRIQQVVRGDSAAYFCASSPGGVMNEKLFFGSGTQLSVL.